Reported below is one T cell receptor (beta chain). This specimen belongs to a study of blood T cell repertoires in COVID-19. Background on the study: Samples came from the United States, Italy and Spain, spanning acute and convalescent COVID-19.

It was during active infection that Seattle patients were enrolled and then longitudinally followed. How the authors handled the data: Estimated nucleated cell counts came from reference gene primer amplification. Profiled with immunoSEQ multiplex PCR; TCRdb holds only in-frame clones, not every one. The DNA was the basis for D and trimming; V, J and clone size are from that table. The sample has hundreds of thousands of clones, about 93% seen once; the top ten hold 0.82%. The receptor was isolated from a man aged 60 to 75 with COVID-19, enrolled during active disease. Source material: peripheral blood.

The CDR3 DNA reads as TGTGCCAGTAGTATAGCAGGGGCAGGGACCAACGTCCTGACTTTC. Encoded protein: CASSIAGAGTNVLTF. The chain employs TRBV19 and TRBJ2-6; D perhaps matches TRBD1 (6 bases). There are 15 residues in the CDR3. Trimming stripped 1 base from V and 8 bases from J, with 12 bases between. The V gene's germline CDR1 is LNHDA and CDR2 SQIVND (reference sequence).